The 8 T cell receptor beta chains below were found in one sample sequenced in a study of cytomegalovirus exposure and HLA in healthy donors. The PCR used 60 Vbeta and 13 Jbeta primers. Profiled with immunoSEQ multiplex PCR; TCRdb holds only in-frame clones, not every one. The sample has approximately 160,000 clones, around 67% seen once. Sample: PBMCs. These receptors originate from a woman between 18 and 30 years old in good health and CMV-seropositive.

The chain uses TRBV10-3 and TRBJ1-6; D unclear. Germline V gene lookup returns CDR1 ENHRY and CDR2 SYGVKD. V was pared by 0 bases and J by 0 bases, with 12 bases between. The CDR3 sequence is 18 residues long. The CDR3 DNA sequence: TGTGCCATCAGTGAGTCCCTCTCTTGGAGCTCCTATAATTCACCCCTCCACTTT. Protein: CAISESLSWSSYNSPLHF.

The chain employs TRBV5-1 and TRBJ2-5; 9 nucleotides align to TRBD1. CDR3 length equals 14 residues. V shed 6 bases, J shed 2 bases, and the junction held 5 bases outside the gene matches. Germline-derived CDR1 and CDR2 are SGHRS and YFSETQ. The CDR3 nucleotides are TGCGCCAGCACTACAGGGGGCGGGCAAGAGACCCAGTACTTC. The encoded protein is CASTTGGGQETQYF.

This clone was counted a few times. This sequence joins TRBV6-1 and TRBJ1-1; TRBD1 matches at 8 bases. V shed 4 bases and J 4 bases; nucleotides not matched to a gene: 8. The CDR3 extends over 15 amino acids. Germline CDR1 and CDR2: MNHNS and SASEGT. CDR3 residues: CASSAQGALGTEAFF. The CDR3 DNA sequence: TGTGCCAGCAGTGCCCAGGGGGCGTTGGGCACTGAAGCTTTCTTT.

V usage is TRBV6-1 and J usage is TRBJ1-2; weak D call: TRBD1 (6 bases). The V gene's germline CDR1 is MNHNS and CDR2 SASEGT. CDR3 length equals 14 residues. V shed 2 bases and J shed 8 bases, with 15 bases lying between them. The DNA of the CDR3 is TGTGCCAGCAGTGAAACCGGACAGTACAGCGGCTACACCTTC. This encodes CASSETGQYSGYTF.

The rearrangement links TRBV4-2 to TRBJ1-2; TRBD1 might be the D (5 bases). Germline V gene sequence: CDR1 LGHNA, CDR2 YNFKEQ. Trimming cost V 3 bases and J 5 bases, with 16 bases left between them. CDR3 length equals 15 residues. CDR3 loop: CASSHPRQRPYGYTF. CDR3 nucleotide sequence: TGTGCCAGCAGCCACCCCCGACAGAGACCATATGGCTACACCTTC.

This chain connects TRBV30 to TRBJ2-3; D unclear. This CDR3 contains 13 residues. The germline V and J ends were trimmed by 3 bases and 0 bases, with 7 bases remaining between them. Germline-derived CDR1 and CDR2 are GTSNPN and SVGIG (reference sequence). The CDR3 DNA reads as TGTGCCTGGAGGGTGACAAGCACAGATACGCAGTATTTT. Translated, it gives CAWRVTSTDTQYF.

The chain couples TRBV18 to TRBJ1-2; D might be TRBD1 (6 bases). The germline CDR1 and CDR2 sequences are KGHSH and LQKENI. The CDR3 is 14 amino acids. V was shortened by 3 bases and J by 4 bases, with 12 bases between the two germline ends. This chain's CDR3 is CASSPDQGIYGYTF. In DNA, the CDR3 is TGTGCCAGCTCACCGGATCAGGGGATCTATGGCTACACCTTC.

The chain recombines TRBV19 with TRBJ1-6; 10 bases agree with TRBD1. Germline V gene data show CDR1 as LNHDA and CDR2 as SQIVND (reference sequence). With V trimmed by 3 bases and J by 10 bases, 6 bases remained unmatched. The length of the CDR3 is 15 residues. The CDR3 sequence is CASSIRQGATSPLHF. The CDR3 bases are TGTGCCAGTAGTATCAGACAGGGGGCGACATCACCCCTCCACTTT.